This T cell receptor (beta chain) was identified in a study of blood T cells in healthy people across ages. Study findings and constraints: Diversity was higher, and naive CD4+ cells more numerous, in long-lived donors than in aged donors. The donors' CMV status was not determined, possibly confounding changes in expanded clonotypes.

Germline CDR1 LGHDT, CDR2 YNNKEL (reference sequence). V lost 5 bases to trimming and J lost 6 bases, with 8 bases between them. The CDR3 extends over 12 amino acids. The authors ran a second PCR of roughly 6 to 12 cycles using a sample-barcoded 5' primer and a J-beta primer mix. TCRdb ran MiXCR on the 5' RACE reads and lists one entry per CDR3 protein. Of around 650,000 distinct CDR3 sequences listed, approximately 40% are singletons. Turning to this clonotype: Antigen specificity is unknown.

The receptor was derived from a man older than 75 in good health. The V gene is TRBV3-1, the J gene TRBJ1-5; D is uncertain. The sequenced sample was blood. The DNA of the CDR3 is TGTGCCAGCAGCGGGAGGAGTCAGCCCCAGCATTTT. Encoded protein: CASSGRSQPQHF.